These 17 T cell receptor beta chains originate from one sample sequenced in a study of CD8 T cells in Susac syndrome. Random hexamers served to reverse transcribe roughly 0.45 to 1 ug RNA. Each CDR3 protein gets one entry after TCRdb re-called the immunoSEQ multiplex PCR reads with MiXCR. The top ten clones hold around 0.1% of a sample with around 99,000 distinct CDR3 sequences, about 96% of them seen once. Sequencing was carried out using CD4+ T cells from PBMCs. These receptor sequences come from a human donor in good health.

This rearrangement joins TRBV27 to TRBJ1-5; the D is unclear. Per the germline V gene, CDR1 is MNHEY and CDR2 is SMNVEV (reference sequence). Deletions cut 6 bases from V and 2 bases from J, with 11 bases between. This CDR3 has 14 amino acids. The CDR3 loop is CASSLYYGNQPQHF. For the CDR3, the DNA is TGTGCCAGCAGCCTATACTACGGCAATCAGCCCCAGCATTTT.

This chain links TRBV25-1 with TRBJ1-2; no firm D call. The CDR3 totals 12 residues. Trimming removed 7 bases at V and 6 bases at J, with 12 bases between. CDR1 is MGHDK, CDR2 SYGVNS, per germline. The CDR3 DNA sequence: TGTGCCAGCACCCGCGAAGGGAATGGCTACACCTTC. It translates to CASTREGNGYTF.

The chain combines TRBV19 with TRBJ1-1; a possible D gene is TRBD1 (5 bases). Per the germline V gene, CDR1 is LNHDA and CDR2 is SQIVND (reference sequence). This CDR3 is built from 14 residues. The germline V and J ends were trimmed by 7 bases and 5 bases, with 17 bases remaining between them. CDR3 bases: TGTGCCAGTACCACAGACCGGTGGGGGACTGAAGCTTTCTTT. Translating it yields CASTTDRWGTEAFF.

The chain carries TRBV6-2 or TRBV6-3 and TRBJ1-2; no reliable D call. Germline V CDR1 and CDR2: MNHEY, SVGEGT. Trimming pared 7 bases from V and 11 bases from J, leaving 17 bases between. This CDR3 region has 12 residues. The CDR3 is CASTLTLGRYTF. CDR3 DNA sequence: TGTGCCAGCACCCTGACCCTCGGGAGATACACCTTC.

The CDR3 DNA is TGTGCCAGCAGCCAAGGGGAAGGAGCGGGGGGGACCGAATATACGCAGTATTTT. Amino acids: CASSQGEGAGGTEYTQYF. This rearrangement joins TRBV3-1 to TRBJ2-3, with 10 bases lining up with TRBD2. J gave up 7 bases and V 1 base, and 14 bases lay outside the gene matches. In germline, CDR1 is LGHDT, CDR2 YNNKEL (reference sequence). The CDR3 loop spans 18 amino acids.

In nucleotides, the CDR3 is TGTGCCAGCTCAGTCAATCTGGGGACAGATACGCAGTATTTT. Translation gives CASSVNLGTDTQYF. The V call is TRBV18, the J call TRBJ2-3; D unclear. Trimming removed 5 bases at V and 3 bases at J, with 12 bases between. The CDR3 is 14 amino acids. Germline V gene data show CDR1 as KGHSH and CDR2 as LQKENI.

This chain connects TRBV29-1 to TRBJ2-3; tentatively, D is TRBD1 or TRBD2 (5 bases each). From germline, CDR1 is SQVTM and CDR2 ANQGSEA. V lost 1 base, J lost 1 base, and 6 bases lay in between. The CDR3 is 13 residues long. CDR3 sequence reads: CSVEVGGTDTQYF. The DNA for the CDR3 is TGCAGCGTTGAAGTGGGGGGCACAGATACGCAGTATTTT.

This clonotype appeared a single time. The chain employs TRBV6-6 and TRBJ2-7; 11 nucleotides line up with TRBD2. The CDR3 is made up of 15 amino acids. Germline values: CDR1 MNHNY, CDR2 SVGAGI (reference sequence). V lost 6 bases, J lost 2 bases, and 6 bases stayed unmatched. Here the CDR3 DNA reads TGTGCCAGCAGAACGACTAGCGGGGCAACCTACGAGCAGTACTTC. Translation gives CASRTTSGATYEQYF.

V usage is TRBV20-1 and J usage is TRBJ2-1; tentative D call: TRBD1 (5 bases). The germline gives CDR1 DFQATT, CDR2 SNEGSKA (reference sequence). V was pared by 2 bases and J by 1 base, with 12 bases between. The CDR3 is 15 residues long. CDR3 nucleotides: TGCAGTGCTAGAAAACTCCAGGGATCCTACAATGAGCAGTTCTTC. It encodes CSARKLQGSYNEQFF.

As DNA, the CDR3 is TGTGCCAGCAGCGGGGATAGCCAGACCCAGTACTTC. Its translation is CASSGDSQTQYF. The chain couples TRBV9 to TRBJ2-5; D gene unclear. This CDR3 contains 12 residues. V lost 3 bases, J lost 6 bases, and 9 bases lay in between. Germline-derived CDR1 and CDR2 are SGDLS and YYNGEE.

This chain links TRBV4-1 with TRBJ1-5; tentative D call: TRBD1 (5 bases). The CDR3 consists of 17 residues. The germline V gene encodes CDR1 MGHRA and CDR2 YSYEKL. The V gene lost 3 bases and the J gene lost 0 bases, with 15 bases spanning the gap. The CDR3 bases are TGCGCCAGCAGCCAGGGCCTTCCCAGGGATAGCAATCAGCCCCAGCATTTT. This gives the protein CASSQGLPRDSNQPQHF.

The rearrangement joins TRBV5-4 to TRBJ2-1; D is perhaps TRBD1 or TRBD2 (5 bases each). The germline V gene has CDR1 SGHNT and CDR2 YYREEE (reference sequence). V lost 5 bases to trimming and J lost 0 bases, with 12 bases between them. The CDR3 spans 15 residues. CDR3 sequence (DNA): TGTGCCAGCAGATCCGGGACCGACTCCTACAATGAGCAGTTCTTC. This encodes CASRSGTDSYNEQFF.

The chain employs TRBV12-3 or TRBV12-4 and TRBJ2-6, with TRBD1 identical over 8 bases. This CDR3 has 16 residues. Trimming removed 5 bases from V and 2 bases from J; junction bases left unmatched: 5. The CDR3 DNA reads as TGTGCCAGCAGTCCCCCAGGGGGCGCTGGGGCCAACGTCCTGACTTTC. Translated, it gives CASSPPGGAGANVLTF.

The genes are TRBV3-1 and TRBJ2-5; D is unresolved. This CDR3 has 13 residues. V was trimmed by 2 bases and J by 2 bases, leaving 6 bases between them. Germline CDR1 is LGHDT and CDR2 is YNNKEL (reference sequence). CDR3 loop: CASSQPRQETQYF. In DNA form, the CDR3 reads TGTGCCAGCAGCCAACCGCGGCAAGAGACCCAGTACTTC.

The rearrangement links TRBV25-1 to TRBJ1-4, with D possibly matching TRBD1 (5 bases). CDR3 size: 12 residues. Germline lookup yields CDR1 MGHDK and CDR2 SYGVNS. V was clipped by 8 bases and J by 7 bases, with 11 bases between them. This chain's CDR3 is CASHRRGEKLFF. The CDR3 DNA is TGTGCCAGCCATAGAAGGGGTGAAAAACTGTTTTTT.

This clonotype showed up just once. This chain joins TRBV29-1 and TRBJ2-3; TRBD2 matches 9 bases. Unmatched junction bases numbered 10, after V lost 6 bases and J lost 3 bases. CDR3 length: 15 amino acids. Germline CDR1 SQVTM, CDR2 ANQGSEA. CDR3 bases: TGCAGCGTCGCCAAAGCGGGAGGAGGGACAGATACGCAGTATTTT. As protein: CSVAKAGGGTDTQYF.

The chain is built from TRBV19 and TRBJ2-5, with 8 bases lining up with TRBD1. Trimming at V came to 5 bases and at J to 1 base, leaving 9 bases not matched to a gene. Germline assignment: CDR1 LNHDA and CDR2 SQIVND (reference sequence). The CDR3 covers 16 residues. CDR3: CASSLRGTGLQETQYF. CDR3 coding DNA: TGTGCCAGTAGTCTCCGAGGGACAGGCCTCCAAGAGACCCAGTACTTC. Full variable domain (rest looked up from reference TRBV19 and TRBJ2-5): DGGITQSPKYLFRKEGQNVTLSCEQNLNHDAMYWYRQDPGQGLRLIYYSQIVNDFQKGDIAEGYSVSREKKESFPLTVTSAQKNPTAFYLCASSLRGTGLQETQYFGPGTRLLVL.